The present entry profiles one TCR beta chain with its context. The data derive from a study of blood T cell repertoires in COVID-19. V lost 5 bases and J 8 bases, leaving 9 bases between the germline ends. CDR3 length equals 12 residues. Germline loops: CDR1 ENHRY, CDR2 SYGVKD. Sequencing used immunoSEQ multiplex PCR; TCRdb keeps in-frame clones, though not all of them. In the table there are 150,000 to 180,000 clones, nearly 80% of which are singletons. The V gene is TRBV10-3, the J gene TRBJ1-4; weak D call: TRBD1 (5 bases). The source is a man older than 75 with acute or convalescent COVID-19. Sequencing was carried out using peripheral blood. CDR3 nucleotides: TGTGCCATCAGTCAGGGTGTGGAAAAACTGTTTTTT. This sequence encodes CAISQGVEKLFF.